This T cell receptor beta chain was found in a study of T cells in Graves' hyperthyroidism and ophthalmopathy. The study's findings and limits: Before onset, ophthalmopathy was predicted by the model a median roughly 6.8 months earlier. Most clonotypes expanded in thyroid above 0.001 were likewise present in blood. Ophthalmopathy stood apart from stable hyperthyroidism in a 13 V-J model.

Ten or more counts support this clonotype. Antigen: not known. PBMCs stemmed from 10 ml fresh peripheral blood. Amplification yielded TCR beta CDR3 regions, with RNA transcripts as the source. First-round RT-PCR targeting the TCR CDR3 was performed with the HTBI primer set. In TCRdb, the multiplex PCR reads were re-called with MiXCR into one record per CDR3 protein. The sample lists about 360,000 distinct CDR3 sequences, less than 15% occurring once. This TCR derives from a young woman with Graves' hyperthyroidism. Source material: blood.

The CDR3 loop is CAWAILSGNTIYF. The CDR3 DNA is TGTGCCTGGGCGATTCTCTCTGGAAACACCATATATTTT. V usage is TRBV30 and J usage is TRBJ1-3; D not certain. The V gene's germline CDR1 is GTSNPN and CDR2 SVGIG (reference sequence). The CDR3 has 13 amino acids. V dropped 5 bases and J dropped 0 bases, with 8 bases sitting between them.